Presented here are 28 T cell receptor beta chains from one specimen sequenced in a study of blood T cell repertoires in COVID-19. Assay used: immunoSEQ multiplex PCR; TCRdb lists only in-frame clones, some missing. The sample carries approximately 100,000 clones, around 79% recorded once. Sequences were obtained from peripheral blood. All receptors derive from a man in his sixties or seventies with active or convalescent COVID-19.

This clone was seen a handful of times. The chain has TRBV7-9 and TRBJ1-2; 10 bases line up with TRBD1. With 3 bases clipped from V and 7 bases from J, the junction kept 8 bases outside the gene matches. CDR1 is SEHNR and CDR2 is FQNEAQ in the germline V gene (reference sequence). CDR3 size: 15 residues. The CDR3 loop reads CASSLGWGQGIGYTF. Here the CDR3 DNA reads TGTGCCAGCAGCTTGGGGTGGGGACAGGGGATTGGCTACACCTTC.

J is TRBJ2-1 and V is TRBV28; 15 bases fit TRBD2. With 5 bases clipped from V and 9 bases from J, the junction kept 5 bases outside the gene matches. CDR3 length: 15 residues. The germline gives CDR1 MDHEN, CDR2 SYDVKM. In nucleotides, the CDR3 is TGTGCCAGCAGTCCAGGGACTAGCGGGAGGACTGAGCAGTTCTTC. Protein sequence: CASSPGTSGRTEQFF.

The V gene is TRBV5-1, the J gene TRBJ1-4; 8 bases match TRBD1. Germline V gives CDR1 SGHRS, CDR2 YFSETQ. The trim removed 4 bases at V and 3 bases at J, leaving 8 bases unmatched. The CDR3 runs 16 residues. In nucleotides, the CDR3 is TGCGCCAGCAGCGCGCAGGGGGCGTCATCTAATGAAAAACTGTTTTTT. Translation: CASSAQGASSNEKLFF.

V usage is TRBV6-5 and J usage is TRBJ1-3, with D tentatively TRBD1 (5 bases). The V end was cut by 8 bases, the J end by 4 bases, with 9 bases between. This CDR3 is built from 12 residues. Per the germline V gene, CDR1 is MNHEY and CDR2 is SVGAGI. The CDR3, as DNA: TGTGCCAGCGGCCAGGGAGGAAACACCATATATTTT. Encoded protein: CASGQGGNTIYF.

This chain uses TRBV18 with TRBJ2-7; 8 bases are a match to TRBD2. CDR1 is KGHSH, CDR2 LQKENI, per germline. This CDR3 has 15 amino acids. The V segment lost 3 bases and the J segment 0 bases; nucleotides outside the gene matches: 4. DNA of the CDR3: TGTGCCAGCTCACCGGGGCTAGCGGGCTCCTACGAGCAGTACTTC. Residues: CASSPGLAGSYEQYF. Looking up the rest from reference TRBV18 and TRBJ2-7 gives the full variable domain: NAGVMQNPRHLVRRRGQEARLRCSPMKGHSHVYWYRQLPEEGLKFMVYLQKENIIDESGMPKERFSAEFPKEGPSILRIQQVVRGDSAAYFCASSPGLAGSYEQYFGPGTRLTVT.

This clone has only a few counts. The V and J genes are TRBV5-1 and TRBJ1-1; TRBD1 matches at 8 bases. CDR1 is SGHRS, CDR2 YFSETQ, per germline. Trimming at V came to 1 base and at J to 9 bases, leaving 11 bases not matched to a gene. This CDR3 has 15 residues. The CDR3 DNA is TGCGCCAGCAGCTTGAGTGAAGTGGGACAGGTTAAAGCTTTCTTT. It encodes CASSLSEVGQVKAFF.

The CDR3 spells CASSEHQGSDGYTF. CDR3 sequence (DNA): TGTGCCAGCAGTGAACATCAGGGCTCGGATGGCTACACCTTC. The rearrangement uses TRBV2 and TRBJ1-2; D might be TRBD1 (5 bases). Looked up from germline, CDR1 is SNHLY and CDR2 is FYNNEI. V lost 2 bases and J lost 6, with 13 bases in between. The CDR3 spans 14 residues.

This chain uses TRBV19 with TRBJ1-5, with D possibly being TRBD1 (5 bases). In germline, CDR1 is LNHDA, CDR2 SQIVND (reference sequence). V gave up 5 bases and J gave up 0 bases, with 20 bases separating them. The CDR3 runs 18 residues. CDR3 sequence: CASSGILDSVYSNQPQHF. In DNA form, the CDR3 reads TGTGCCAGTAGTGGGATCCTAGACAGCGTATATAGCAATCAGCCCCAGCATTTT.

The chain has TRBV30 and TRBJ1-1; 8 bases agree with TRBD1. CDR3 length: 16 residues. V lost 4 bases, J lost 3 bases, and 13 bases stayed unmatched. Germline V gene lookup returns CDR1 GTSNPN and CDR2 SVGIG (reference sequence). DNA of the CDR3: TGTGCCTGGACCAGAGCAGGGGGCGCCGGGGACACTGAAGCTTTCTTT. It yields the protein CAWTRAGGAGDTEAFF.

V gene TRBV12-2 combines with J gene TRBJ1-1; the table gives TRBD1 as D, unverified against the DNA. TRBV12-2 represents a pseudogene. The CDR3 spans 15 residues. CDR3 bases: TGTGCAAGTCGCTGTCGACAGGGGGAGAACACTGAAGCTTTCTTT. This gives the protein CASRCRQGENTEAFF.

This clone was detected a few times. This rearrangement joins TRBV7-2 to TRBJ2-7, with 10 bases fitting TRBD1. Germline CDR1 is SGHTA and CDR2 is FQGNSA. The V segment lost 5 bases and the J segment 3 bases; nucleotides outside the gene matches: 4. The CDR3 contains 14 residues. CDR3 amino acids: CASSIRTGGYEQYF. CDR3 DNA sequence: TGTGCCAGCAGCATTCGGACAGGGGGCTACGAGCAGTACTTC.

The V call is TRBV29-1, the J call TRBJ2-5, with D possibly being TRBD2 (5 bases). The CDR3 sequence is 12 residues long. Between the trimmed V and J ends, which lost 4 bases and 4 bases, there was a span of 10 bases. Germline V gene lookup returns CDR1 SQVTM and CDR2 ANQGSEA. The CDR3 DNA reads TGCAGCGTTGGTGGGAGCCCAGAGACCCAGTACTTC. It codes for CSVGGSPETQYF.

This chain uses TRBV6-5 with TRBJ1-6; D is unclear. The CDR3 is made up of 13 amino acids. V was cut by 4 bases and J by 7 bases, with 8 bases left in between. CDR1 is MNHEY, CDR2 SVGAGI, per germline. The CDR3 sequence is CASSSPRNSPLHF. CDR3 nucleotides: TGTGCCAGCAGTTCTCCGAGAAATTCACCCCTCCACTTT.

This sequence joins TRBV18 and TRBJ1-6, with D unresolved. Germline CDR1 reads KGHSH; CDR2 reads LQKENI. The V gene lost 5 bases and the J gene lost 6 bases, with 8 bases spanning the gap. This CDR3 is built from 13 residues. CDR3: CASSGGTNSPLHF. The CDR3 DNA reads TGTGCCAGCTCAGGCGGAACTAATTCACCCCTCCACTTT.

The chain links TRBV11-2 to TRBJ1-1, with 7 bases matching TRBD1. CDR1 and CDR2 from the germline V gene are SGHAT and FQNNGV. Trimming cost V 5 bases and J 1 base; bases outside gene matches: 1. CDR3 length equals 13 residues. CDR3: CASSHRGNTEAFF. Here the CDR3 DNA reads TGTGCCAGCAGCCACAGGGGGAACACTGAAGCTTTCTTT.

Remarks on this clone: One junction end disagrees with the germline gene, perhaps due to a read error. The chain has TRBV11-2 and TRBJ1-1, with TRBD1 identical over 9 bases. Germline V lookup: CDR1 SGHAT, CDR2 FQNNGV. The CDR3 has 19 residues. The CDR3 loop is CASSLDPGTGPFLRTEAFF. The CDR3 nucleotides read TGTGCCAGCAGTTTAGACCCAGGGACAGGGCCTTTTTTGCGGACTGAAGCTTTCTTT.

The CDR3 is CASTRTGVTGELFF. Here the CDR3 DNA reads TGTGCCAGCACCCGGACAGGGGTAACCGGGGAGCTGTTTTTT. This chain links TRBV28 with TRBJ2-2; 9 nucleotides align to TRBD1. The CDR3 runs to 14 residues. Germline V gene sequence: CDR1 MDHEN, CDR2 SYDVKM. The V segment lost 7 bases and the J segment 5 bases; nucleotides outside the gene matches: 5.

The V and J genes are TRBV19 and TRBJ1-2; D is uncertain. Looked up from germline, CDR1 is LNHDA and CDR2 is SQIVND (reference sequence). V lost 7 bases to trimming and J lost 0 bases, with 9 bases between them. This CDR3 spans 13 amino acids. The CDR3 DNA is TGTGCCAGTACGACTGAGGCTAACTATGGCTACACCTTC. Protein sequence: CASTTEANYGYTF.

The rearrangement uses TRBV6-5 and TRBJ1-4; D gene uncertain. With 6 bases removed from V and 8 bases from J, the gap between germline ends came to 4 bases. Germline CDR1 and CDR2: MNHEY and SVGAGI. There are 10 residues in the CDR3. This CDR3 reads CASRLEKLFF. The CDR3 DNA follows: TGTGCCAGCAGGTTAGAAAAACTGTTTTTT.

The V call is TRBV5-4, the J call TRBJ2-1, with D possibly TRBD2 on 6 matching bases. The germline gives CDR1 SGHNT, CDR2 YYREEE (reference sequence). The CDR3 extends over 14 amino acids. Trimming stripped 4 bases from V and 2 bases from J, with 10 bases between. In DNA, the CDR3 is TGTGCCAGCAGCCGGGGAGGAACCTACAATGAGCAGTTCTTC. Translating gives CASSRGGTYNEQFF.

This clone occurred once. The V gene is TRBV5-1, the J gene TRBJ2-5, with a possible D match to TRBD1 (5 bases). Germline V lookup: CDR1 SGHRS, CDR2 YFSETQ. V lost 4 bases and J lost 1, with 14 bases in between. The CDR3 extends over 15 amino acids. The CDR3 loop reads CASSTSQGPQETQYF. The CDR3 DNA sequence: TGCGCCAGCAGCACTTCCCAGGGTCCCCAAGAGACCCAGTACTTC.

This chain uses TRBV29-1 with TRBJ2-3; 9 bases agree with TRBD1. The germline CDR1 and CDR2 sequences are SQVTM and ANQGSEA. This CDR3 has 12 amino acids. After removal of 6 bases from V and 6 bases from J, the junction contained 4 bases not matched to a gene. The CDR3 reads CSVGQGGDTQYF. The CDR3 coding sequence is TGCAGCGTGGGACAGGGAGGGGATACGCAGTATTTT.

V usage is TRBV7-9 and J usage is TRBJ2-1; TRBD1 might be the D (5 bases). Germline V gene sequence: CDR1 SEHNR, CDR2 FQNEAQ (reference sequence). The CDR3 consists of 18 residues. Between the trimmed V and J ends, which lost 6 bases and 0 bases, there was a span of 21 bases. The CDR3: CASRLLFRAGRSYNEQFF. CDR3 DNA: TGTGCCAGCAGGCTCCTCTTCAGGGCAGGGCGCTCCTACAATGAGCAGTTCTTC. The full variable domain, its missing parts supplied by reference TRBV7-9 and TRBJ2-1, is DTGVSQNPRHKITKRGQNVTFRCDPISEHNRLYWYRQTLGQGPEFLTYFQNEAQLEKSRLLSDRFSAERPKGSFSTLEIQRTEQGDSAMYLCASRLLFRAGRSYNEQFFGPGTRLTVL.

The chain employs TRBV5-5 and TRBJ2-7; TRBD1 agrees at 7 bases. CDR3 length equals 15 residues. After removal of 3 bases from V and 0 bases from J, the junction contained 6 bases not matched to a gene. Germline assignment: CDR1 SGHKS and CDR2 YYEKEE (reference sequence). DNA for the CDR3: TGTGCCAGCAGCTGGCTACAGGGGAGCTCCTACGAGCAGTACTTC. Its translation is CASSWLQGSSYEQYF.

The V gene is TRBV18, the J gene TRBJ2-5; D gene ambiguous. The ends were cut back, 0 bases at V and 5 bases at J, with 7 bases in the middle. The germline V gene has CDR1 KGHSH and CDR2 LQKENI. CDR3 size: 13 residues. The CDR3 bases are TGTGCCAGCTCACCACCGGGCGAGGAGACCCAGTACTTC. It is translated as CASSPPGEETQYF.

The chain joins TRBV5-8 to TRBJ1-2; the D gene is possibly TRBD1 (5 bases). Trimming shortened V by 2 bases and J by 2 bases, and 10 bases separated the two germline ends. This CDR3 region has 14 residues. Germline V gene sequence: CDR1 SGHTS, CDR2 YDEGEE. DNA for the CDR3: TGTGCCAGCAGCTTAATGGGGCAGAACTATGGCTACACCTTC. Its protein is CASSLMGQNYGYTF.

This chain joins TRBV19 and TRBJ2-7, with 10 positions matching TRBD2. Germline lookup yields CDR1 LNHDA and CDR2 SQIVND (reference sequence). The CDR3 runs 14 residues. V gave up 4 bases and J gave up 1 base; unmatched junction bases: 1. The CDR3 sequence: CASSRLAGSYEQYF. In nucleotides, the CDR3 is TGTGCCAGTAGTAGACTAGCGGGTTCCTACGAGCAGTACTTC. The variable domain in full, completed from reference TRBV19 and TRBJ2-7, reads DGGITQSPKYLFRKEGQNVTLSCEQNLNHDAMYWYRQDPGQGLRLIYYSQIVNDFQKGDIAEGYSVSREKKESFPLTVTSAQKNPTAFYLCASSRLAGSYEQYFGPGTRLTVT.

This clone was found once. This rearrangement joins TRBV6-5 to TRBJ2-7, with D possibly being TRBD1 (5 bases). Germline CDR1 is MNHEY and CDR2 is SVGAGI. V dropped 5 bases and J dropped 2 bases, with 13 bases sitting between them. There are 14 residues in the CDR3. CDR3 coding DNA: TGTGCCAGCAGTCCCCCCTGGGGCCCCTACGAGCAGTACTTC. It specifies CASSPPWGPYEQYF.